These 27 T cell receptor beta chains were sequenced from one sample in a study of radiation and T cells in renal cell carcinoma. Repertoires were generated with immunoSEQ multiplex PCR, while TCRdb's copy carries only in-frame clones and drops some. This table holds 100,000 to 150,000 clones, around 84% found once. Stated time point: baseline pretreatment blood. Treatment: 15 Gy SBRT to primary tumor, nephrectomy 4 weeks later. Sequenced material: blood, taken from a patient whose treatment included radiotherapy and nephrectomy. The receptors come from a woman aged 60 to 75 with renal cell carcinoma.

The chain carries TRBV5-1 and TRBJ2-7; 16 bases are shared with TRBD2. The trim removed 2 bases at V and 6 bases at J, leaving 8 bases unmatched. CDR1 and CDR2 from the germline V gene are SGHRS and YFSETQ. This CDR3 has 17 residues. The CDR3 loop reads CASSFAGTSGGAGEQYF. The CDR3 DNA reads TGCGCCAGCAGCTTCGCCGGGACTAGCGGGGGGGCGGGCGAGCAGTACTTC.

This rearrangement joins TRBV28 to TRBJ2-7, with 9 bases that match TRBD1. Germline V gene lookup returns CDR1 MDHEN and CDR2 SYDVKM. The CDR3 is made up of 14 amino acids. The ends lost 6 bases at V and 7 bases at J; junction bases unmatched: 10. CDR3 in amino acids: CASREGQGLGEQYF. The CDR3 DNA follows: TGTGCCAGCAGAGAAGGACAGGGGTTGGGAGAGCAGTACTTC.

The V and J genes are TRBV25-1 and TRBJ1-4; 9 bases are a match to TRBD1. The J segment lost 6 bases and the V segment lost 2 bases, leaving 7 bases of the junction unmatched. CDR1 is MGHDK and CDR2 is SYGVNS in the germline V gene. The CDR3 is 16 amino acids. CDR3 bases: TGTGCCAGCAGTGAACCAACAGGGGGCGCCGATGAAAAACTGTTTTTT. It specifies CASSEPTGGADEKLFF.

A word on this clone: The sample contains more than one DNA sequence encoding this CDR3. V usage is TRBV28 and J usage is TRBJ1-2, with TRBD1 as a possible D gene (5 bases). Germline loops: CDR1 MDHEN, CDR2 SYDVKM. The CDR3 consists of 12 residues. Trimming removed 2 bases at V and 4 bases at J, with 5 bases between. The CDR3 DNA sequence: TGTGCCAGCAGTTTAGGGGGCTATGGCTACACCTTC. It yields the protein CASSLGGYGYTF.

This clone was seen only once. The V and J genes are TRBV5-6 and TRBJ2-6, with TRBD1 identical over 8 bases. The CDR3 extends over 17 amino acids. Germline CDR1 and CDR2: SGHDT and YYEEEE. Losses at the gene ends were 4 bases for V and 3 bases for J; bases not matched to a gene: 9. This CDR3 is CASSASGGAGGANVLTF. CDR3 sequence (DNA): TGTGCCAGCAGCGCCTCAGGGGGCGCGGGTGGGGCCAACGTCCTGACTTTC.

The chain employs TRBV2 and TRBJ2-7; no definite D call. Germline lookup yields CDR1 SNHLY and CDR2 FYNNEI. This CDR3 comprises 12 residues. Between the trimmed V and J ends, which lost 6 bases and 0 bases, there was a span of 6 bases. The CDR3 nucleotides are TGTGCCAGCAGGGCGATCTCCTACGAGCAGTACTTC. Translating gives CASRAISYEQYF. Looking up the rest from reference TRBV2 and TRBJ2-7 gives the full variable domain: EPEVTQTPSHQVTQMGQEVILRCVPISNHLYFYWYRQILGQKVEFLVSFYNNEISEKSEIFDDQFSVERPDGSNFTLKIRSTKLEDSAMYFCASRAISYEQYFGPGTRLTVT.

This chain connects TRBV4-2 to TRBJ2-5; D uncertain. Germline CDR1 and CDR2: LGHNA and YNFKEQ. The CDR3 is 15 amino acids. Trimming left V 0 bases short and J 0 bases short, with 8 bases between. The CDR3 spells CASSQDRTHQETQYF. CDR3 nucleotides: TGTGCCAGCAGCCAAGATAGGACGCACCAAGAGACCCAGTACTTC.

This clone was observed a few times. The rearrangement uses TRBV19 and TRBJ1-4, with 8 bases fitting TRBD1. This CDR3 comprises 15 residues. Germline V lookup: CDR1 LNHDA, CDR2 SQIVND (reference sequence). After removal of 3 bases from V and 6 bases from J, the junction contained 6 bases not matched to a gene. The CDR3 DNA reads TGTGCCAGTAGTATCGTACCAGGGGGCTATGAAAAACTGTTTTTT. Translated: CASSIVPGGYEKLFF.

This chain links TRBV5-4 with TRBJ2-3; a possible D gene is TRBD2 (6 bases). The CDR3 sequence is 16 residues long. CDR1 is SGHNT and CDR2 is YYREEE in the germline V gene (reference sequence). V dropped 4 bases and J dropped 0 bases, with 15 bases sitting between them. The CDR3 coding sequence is TGTGCCAGCAGCGAGATGGGACTCACTAGCACAGATACGCAGTATTTT. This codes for CASSEMGLTSTDTQYF.

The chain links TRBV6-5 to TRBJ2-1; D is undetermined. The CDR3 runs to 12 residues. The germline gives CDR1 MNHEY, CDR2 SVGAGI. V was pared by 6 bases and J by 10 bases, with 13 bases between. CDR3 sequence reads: CASSPGLGEQFF. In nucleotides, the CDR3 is TGTGCCAGCAGCCCCGGCCTGGGAGAGCAGTTCTTC.

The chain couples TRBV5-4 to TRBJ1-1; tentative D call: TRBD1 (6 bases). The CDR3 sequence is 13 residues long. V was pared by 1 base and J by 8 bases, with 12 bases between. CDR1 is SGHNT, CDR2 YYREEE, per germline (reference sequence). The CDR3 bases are TGTGCCAGCAGCTTGACCACAGGGCCCGAAGCTTTCTTT. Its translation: CASSLTTGPEAFF.

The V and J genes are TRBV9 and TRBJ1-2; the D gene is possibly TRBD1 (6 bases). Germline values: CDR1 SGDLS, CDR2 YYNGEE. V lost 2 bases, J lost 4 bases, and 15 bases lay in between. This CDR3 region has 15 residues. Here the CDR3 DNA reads TGTGCCAGCAGCGTCGATACAGGGCCTGGCTATGGCTACACCTTC. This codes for CASSVDTGPGYGYTF. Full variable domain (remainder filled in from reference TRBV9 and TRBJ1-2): DSGVTQTPKHLITATGQRVTLRCSPRSGDLSVYWYQQSLDQGLQFLIQYYNGEERAKGNILERFSAQQFPDLHSELNLSSLELGDSALYFCASSVDTGPGYGYTFGSGTRLTVV.

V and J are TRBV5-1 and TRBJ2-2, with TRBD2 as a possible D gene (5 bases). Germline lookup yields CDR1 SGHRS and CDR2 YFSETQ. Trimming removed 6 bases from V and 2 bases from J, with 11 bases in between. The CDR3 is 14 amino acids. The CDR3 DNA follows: TGCGCCAGCAAGGACTTCCCCAACACCGGGGAGCTGTTTTTT. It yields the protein CASKDFPNTGELFF.

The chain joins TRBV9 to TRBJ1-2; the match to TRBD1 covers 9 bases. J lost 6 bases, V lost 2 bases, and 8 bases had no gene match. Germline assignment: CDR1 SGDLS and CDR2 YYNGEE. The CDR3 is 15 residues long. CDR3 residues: CASSVSVQGADGYTF. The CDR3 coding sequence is TGTGCCAGCAGCGTGTCGGTACAGGGGGCCGATGGCTACACCTTC.

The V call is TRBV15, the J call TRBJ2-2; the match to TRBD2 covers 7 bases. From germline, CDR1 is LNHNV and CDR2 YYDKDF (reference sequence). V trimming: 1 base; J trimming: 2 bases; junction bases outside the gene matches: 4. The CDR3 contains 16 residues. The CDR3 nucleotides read TGTGCCACCAGCAGAGCGGGGGGAATTAACACCGGGGAGCTGTTTTTT. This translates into CATSRAGGINTGELFF.

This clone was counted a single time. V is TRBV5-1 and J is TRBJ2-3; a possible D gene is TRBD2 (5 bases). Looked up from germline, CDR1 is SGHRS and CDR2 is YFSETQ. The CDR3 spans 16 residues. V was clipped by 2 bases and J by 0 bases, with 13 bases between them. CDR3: CASSFLAGSSTDTQYF. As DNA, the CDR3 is TGCGCCAGCAGCTTCTTGGCGGGTTCTAGCACAGATACGCAGTATTTT.

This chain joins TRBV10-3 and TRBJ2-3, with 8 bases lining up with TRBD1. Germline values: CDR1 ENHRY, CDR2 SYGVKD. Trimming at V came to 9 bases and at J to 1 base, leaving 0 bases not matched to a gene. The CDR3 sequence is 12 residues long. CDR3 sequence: CAIQGGTDTQYF. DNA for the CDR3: TGTGCCATACAGGGGGGCACAGATACGCAGTATTTT.

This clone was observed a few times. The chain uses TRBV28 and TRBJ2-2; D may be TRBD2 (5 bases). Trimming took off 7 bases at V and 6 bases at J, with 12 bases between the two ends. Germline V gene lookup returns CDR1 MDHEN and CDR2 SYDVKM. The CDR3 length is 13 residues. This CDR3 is CASTTGSAGELFF. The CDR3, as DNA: TGTGCCAGCACCACGGGGTCAGCCGGGGAGCTGTTTTTT.

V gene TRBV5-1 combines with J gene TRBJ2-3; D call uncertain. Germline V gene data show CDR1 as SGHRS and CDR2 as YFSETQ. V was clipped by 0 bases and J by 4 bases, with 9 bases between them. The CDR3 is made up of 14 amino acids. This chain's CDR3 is CASSLDSGPDTQYF. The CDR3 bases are TGCGCCAGCAGCTTGGACTCCGGCCCAGATACGCAGTATTTT. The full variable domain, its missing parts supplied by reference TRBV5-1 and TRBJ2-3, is KAGVTQTPRYLIKTRGQQVTLSCSPISGHRSVSWYQQTPGQGLQFLFEYFSETQRNKGNFPGRFSGRQFSNSRSEMNVSTLELGDSALYLCASSLDSGPDTQYFGPGTRLTVL.

The CDR3 bases are TGTGCCAGTAGTAAAAGGGCAGACCGGTTGAACACTGAAGCTTTCTTT. Translated, it gives CASSKRADRLNTEAFF. J is TRBJ1-1 and V is TRBV19; D gene unclear. CDR3 size: 16 residues. V was cut by 4 bases and J by 0 bases, with 15 bases left in between. Germline loops: CDR1 LNHDA, CDR2 SQIVND (reference sequence). The variable domain in full, with the rest retrieved from reference TRBV19 and TRBJ1-1, is DGGITQSPKYLFRKEGQNVTLSCEQNLNHDAMYWYRQDPGQGLRLIYYSQIVNDFQKGDIAEGYSVSREKKESFPLTVTSAQKNPTAFYLCASSKRADRLNTEAFFGQGTRLTVV.

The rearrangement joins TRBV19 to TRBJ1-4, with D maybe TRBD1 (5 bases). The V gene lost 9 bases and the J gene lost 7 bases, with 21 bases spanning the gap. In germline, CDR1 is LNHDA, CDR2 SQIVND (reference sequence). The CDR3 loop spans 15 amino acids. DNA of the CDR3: TGTGCCAGCCGGGGACGAACGGTTGGGGTTGAAAAACTGTTTTTT. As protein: CASRGRTVGVEKLFF.

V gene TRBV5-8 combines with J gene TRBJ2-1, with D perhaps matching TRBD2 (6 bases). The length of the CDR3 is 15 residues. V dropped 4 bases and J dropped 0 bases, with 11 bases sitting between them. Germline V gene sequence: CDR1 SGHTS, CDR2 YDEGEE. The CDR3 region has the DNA TGTGCCAGCAGCCGGAGGGGTAGCTCCTACAATGAGCAGTTCTTC. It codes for CASSRRGSSYNEQFF.

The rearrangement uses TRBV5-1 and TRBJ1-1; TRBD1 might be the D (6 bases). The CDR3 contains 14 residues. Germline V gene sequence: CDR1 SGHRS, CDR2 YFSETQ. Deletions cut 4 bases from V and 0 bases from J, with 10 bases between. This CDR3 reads CASSTGQLNTEAFF. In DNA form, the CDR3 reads TGCGCCAGCAGCACCGGACAGCTGAACACTGAAGCTTTCTTT. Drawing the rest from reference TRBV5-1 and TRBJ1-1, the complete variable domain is KAGVTQTPRYLIKTRGQQVTLSCSPISGHRSVSWYQQTPGQGLQFLFEYFSETQRNKGNFPGRFSGRQFSNSRSEMNVSTLELGDSALYLCASSTGQLNTEAFFGQGTRLTVV.

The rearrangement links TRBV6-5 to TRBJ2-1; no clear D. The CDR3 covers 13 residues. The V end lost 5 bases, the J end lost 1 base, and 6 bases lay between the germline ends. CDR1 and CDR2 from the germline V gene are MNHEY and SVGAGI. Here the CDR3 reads CASSPNSYNEQFF. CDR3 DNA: TGTGCCAGCAGTCCTAATTCCTACAATGAGCAGTTCTTC.

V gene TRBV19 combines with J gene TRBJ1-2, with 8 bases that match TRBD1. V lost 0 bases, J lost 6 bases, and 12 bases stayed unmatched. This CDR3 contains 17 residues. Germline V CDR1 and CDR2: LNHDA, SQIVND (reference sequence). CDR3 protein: CASSIDAGAGGENGYTF. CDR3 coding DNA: TGTGCCAGTAGTATAGATGCTGGGGCAGGGGGCGAGAATGGCTACACCTTC. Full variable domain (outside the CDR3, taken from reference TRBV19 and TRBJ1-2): DGGITQSPKYLFRKEGQNVTLSCEQNLNHDAMYWYRQDPGQGLRLIYYSQIVNDFQKGDIAEGYSVSREKKESFPLTVTSAQKNPTAFYLCASSIDAGAGGENGYTFGSGTRLTVV.

CDR3 amino acids: CASSVVGGKESPLHF. DNA for the CDR3: TGTGCCAGCAGCGTAGTAGGGGGGAAAGAATCACCCCTCCACTTT. The rearrangement links TRBV9 to TRBJ1-6; perhaps TRBD1 as D (6 bases). V was cut by 0 bases and J by 10 bases, with 14 bases left in between. The CDR3 covers 15 residues. CDR1 and CDR2 (germline): SGDLS, YYNGEE.

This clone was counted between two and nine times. The CDR3 sequence: CASRLDGTHLREAFF. The CDR3 nucleotides read TGTGCCAGCCGCCTTGATGGGACGCACCTCAGAGAAGCTTTCTTT. The genes are TRBV7-9 and TRBJ1-1, with a possible D match to TRBD1 (5 bases). Trimming removed 8 bases from V and 8 bases from J, with 24 bases in between. CDR3 size: 15 residues. The germline gives CDR1 SEHNR, CDR2 FQNEAQ (reference sequence).